The 2 T cell receptor beta chains listed next were all sequenced from one sample in a study of blood T cell repertoires in COVID-19. Produced via immunoSEQ multiplex PCR; TCRdb's table is partial and in-frame only. Among hundreds of thousands of clones, roughly 88% were seen once, and the ten largest hold under 4.5%. The sample consisted of peripheral blood. These receptors originate from a woman in her forties or fifties with active or convalescent COVID-19.

The chain couples TRBV10-3 to TRBJ1-4, with D hard to call. Germline values: CDR1 ENHRY, CDR2 SYGVKD. The germline V and J ends were trimmed by 10 bases and 7 bases, with 7 bases remaining between them. The CDR3 sequence is 10 residues long. CDR3 DNA: TGTGCCACTGGTAGTGAAAAACTGTTTTTT. It specifies CATGSEKLFF.

The V and J genes are TRBV23-1 and TRBJ2-3; 9 bases line up with TRBD2. TRBV23-1 qualifies as an ORF whose function is uncertain. The junction had 6 bases not matched to a gene; V was cut back by 4 bases and J by 1 base. The CDR3 runs 16 residues. This chain's CDR3 is CASSRGGAGCTDTQYF. CDR3 nucleotide sequence: TGCGCCAGCAGTCGCGGGGGGGCCGGTTGCACAGATACGCAGTATTTT.